The sequence of this TCR beta chain was determined in a study of vaccination effects on CD4 cells after COVID-19. Sequencing was preceded by expansion of antigen-specific CD4+ T cells with viral peptide pools in the ViraFEST assay. When around ten days of culture had elapsed, CD4+ T cells were isolated. It was between March and December 2020 that the person had a SARS-CoV-2 infection confirmed by PCR. TCRdb keeps only in-frame clones here, not all; method: immunoSEQ multiplex PCR. The sample has 30,000 or so clones; 72% are singletons. This clone was recorded a few times. Its antigen is not identified. Germline V CDR1 and CDR2: SEHNR, FQNEAQ (reference sequence). The V and J ends lost 2 bases and 5 bases respectively, with 13 bases between them. There are 15 residues in the CDR3.

The starting material was CD4+ T cells from PBMCs cultured with a peptide pool, obtained before COVID-19 vaccination. The clonotype comes from a human donor who had a prior SARS-CoV-2 infection. The rearrangement joins TRBV7-9 to TRBJ2-1; D unclear. As DNA, the CDR3 is TGTGCCAGCAGCTTAAAGGCCACCGCTAACAATGAGCAGTTCTTC. This encodes CASSLKATANNEQFF.